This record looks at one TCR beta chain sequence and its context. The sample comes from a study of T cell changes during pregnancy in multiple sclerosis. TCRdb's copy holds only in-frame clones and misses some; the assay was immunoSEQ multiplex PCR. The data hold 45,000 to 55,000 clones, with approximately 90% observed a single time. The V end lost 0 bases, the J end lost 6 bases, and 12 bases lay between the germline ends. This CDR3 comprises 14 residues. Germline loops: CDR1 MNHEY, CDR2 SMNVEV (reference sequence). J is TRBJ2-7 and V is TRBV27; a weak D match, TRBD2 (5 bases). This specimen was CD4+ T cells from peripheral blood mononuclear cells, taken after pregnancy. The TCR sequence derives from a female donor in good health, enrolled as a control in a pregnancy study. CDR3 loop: CASSLSSSRGEQYF. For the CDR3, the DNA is TGTGCCAGCAGTTTATCCTCATCTCGGGGCGAGCAGTACTTC.